These 16 T cell receptor beta chains were sequenced from one sample in a study of cytomegalovirus exposure and HLA in healthy donors. The table came from immunoSEQ multiplex PCR; TCRdb's copy has only in-frame clones and leaves some out. The sample consists of about 38,000 clones, 80% to 95% of them appearing once. Sequenced: PBMCs. The receptors originated from a man aged 18-30 years in good health and CMV-seronegative.

The V call is TRBV6-5, the J call TRBJ2-7, with 7 bases that match TRBD1. Per the germline V gene, CDR1 is MNHEY and CDR2 is SVGAGI. The CDR3 loop spans 15 amino acids. V lost 7 bases, J lost 5 bases, and 14 bases stayed unmatched. CDR3 sequence (DNA): TGTGCCAGCACTCTTACAGGGGCACGGGTCGACGAGCAGTACTTC. Its protein is CASTLTGARVDEQYF.

The chain recombines TRBV19 with TRBJ1-1, with 7 bases fitting TRBD1. Unmatched junction bases numbered 5, after V lost 6 bases and J lost 1 base. Germline V CDR1 and CDR2: LNHDA, SQIVND (reference sequence). The CDR3 spans 14 residues. The DNA for the CDR3 is TGTGCCAGTAGGAAAGACAGGGAGAACACTGAAGCTTTCTTT. This translates into CASRKDRENTEAFF.

This chain connects TRBV6-6 to TRBJ1-4; no firm D call. Looked up from germline, CDR1 is MNHNY and CDR2 is SVGAGI (reference sequence). This CDR3 is 15 amino acids long. V was clipped by 5 bases and J by 1 base, with 11 bases between them. DNA for the CDR3: TGTGCCAGCAGTCGGAACAGCAAAACTAATGAAAAACTGTTTTTT. As protein: CASSRNSKTNEKLFF.

DNA of the CDR3: TGTGCCAGCAGCCCGGGACTAAGCGGGCAGTTCTTC. This gives the protein CASSPGLSGQFF. This chain joins TRBV7-9 and TRBJ2-1, with TRBD2 identical over 7 bases. The CDR3 sequence is 12 residues long. Germline-derived CDR1 and CDR2 are SEHNR and FQNEAQ (reference sequence). With V trimmed by 5 bases and J by 12 bases, 7 bases remained unmatched.

This clone was counted a single time. The chain links TRBV5-1 to TRBJ2-1; 12 bases line up with TRBD1. This CDR3 contains 14 residues. Unmatched junction bases numbered 6, after V lost 4 bases and J lost 10 bases. Germline CDR1 is SGHRS and CDR2 is YFSETQ. The DNA for the CDR3 is TGCGCCAGCAGCCGGGACAGGGGGCGCCAGGAGCAGTTCTTC. This codes for CASSRDRGRQEQFF.

The J gene is TRBJ1-1, the V gene TRBV5-1; 8 bases map to TRBD1. Germline V CDR1 and CDR2: SGHRS, YFSETQ. This CDR3 region has 18 residues. Trimming cost V 4 bases and J 1 base; bases outside gene matches: 15. The CDR3 coding sequence is TGCGCCAGCAGCCTCAGGGGGGCAGGGGGCCTTGCGAACACTGAAGCTTTCTTT. This codes for CASSLRGAGGLANTEAFF. The variable domain in full, completed from reference TRBV5-1 and TRBJ1-1, reads KAGVTQTPRYLIKTRGQQVTLSCSPISGHRSVSWYQQTPGQGLQFLFEYFSETQRNKGNFPGRFSGRQFSNSRSEMNVSTLELGDSALYLCASSLRGAGGLANTEAFFGQGTRLTVV.

This chain connects TRBV27 to TRBJ2-1; TRBD2 matches at 12 bases. Looked up from germline, CDR1 is MNHEY and CDR2 is SMNVEV (reference sequence). This CDR3 region has 21 residues. V lost 4 bases to trimming and J lost 0 bases; unmatched junction nucleotides: 16. As DNA, the CDR3 is TGTGCCAGCAGTTCCCCGAGACCGGGGACTAGCGGGCTCAGCTCCTACAATGAGCAGTTCTTC. This encodes CASSSPRPGTSGLSSYNEQFF.

This clone came up a few times. DNA for the CDR3: TGTGCCAGCTCACCAAGCAAGAACACTGAAGCTTTCTTT. It encodes CASSPSKNTEAFF. The rearrangement uses TRBV18 and TRBJ1-1; D uncertain. Germline CDR1 KGHSH, CDR2 LQKENI. Deletions cut 2 bases from V and 1 base from J, with 5 bases between. The CDR3 is 13 amino acids.

The chain joins TRBV25-1 to TRBJ1-1; TRBD1 might be the D (5 bases). This CDR3 contains 13 residues. V gave up 4 bases and J gave up 5 bases, with 11 bases separating them. The germline CDR1 and CDR2 sequences are MGHDK and SYGVNS. The CDR3 sequence is CASSGLGGTEAFF. In DNA form, the CDR3 reads TGTGCCAGCAGTGGATTGGGGGGGACTGAAGCTTTCTTT. Full variable domain (rest looked up from reference TRBV25-1 and TRBJ1-1): EADIYQTPRYLVIGTGKKITLECSQTMGHDKMYWYQQDPGMELHLIHYSYGVNSTEKGDLSSESTVSRIRTEHFPLTLESARPSHTSQYLCASSGLGGTEAFFGQGTRLTVV.

The chain recombines TRBV27 with TRBJ2-7; TRBD1 is a possible D gene (6 bases). CDR1 is MNHEY and CDR2 is SMNVEV in the germline V gene (reference sequence). Trimming removed 6 bases at V and 4 bases at J, with 16 bases between. This CDR3 spans 14 amino acids. The CDR3 here is CASSPRGSVYEQYF. CDR3 DNA: TGTGCCAGCAGCCCGAGGGGGTCAGTGTACGAGCAGTACTTC.

V is TRBV6-5 and J is TRBJ2-5; 9 nucleotides agree with TRBD2. This CDR3 spans 15 amino acids. The V gene's germline CDR1 is MNHEY and CDR2 SVGAGI. Germline trimming cut 5 bases from V and 5 bases from J; bases unmatched to any gene: 9. Here the CDR3 DNA reads TGTGCCAGCAGTATAGTCGCGGGGGGGCCCGAGACCCAGTACTTC. As protein: CASSIVAGGPETQYF.

This clone has just one count. V usage is TRBV11-2 and J usage is TRBJ2-7, with 11 bases identical to TRBD2. V was pared by 5 bases and J by 0 bases, with 3 bases of the junction left unmatched. Germline CDR1 and CDR2: SGHAT and FQNNGV. The CDR3 loop spans 15 amino acids. CDR3 DNA: TGTGCCAGCAGCGTAGCGGGAGGGTTCTCCTACGAGCAGTACTTC. Protein product: CASSVAGGFSYEQYF.

The chain couples TRBV7-3 to TRBJ2-1, with D possibly TRBD2 on 6 matching bases. V lost 2 bases and J 1 base, leaving 9 bases between the germline ends. Germline assignment: CDR1 SGHTA and CDR2 FQGTGA. The CDR3 length is 15 residues. CDR3 loop: CASSLGGTSYNEQFF. Here the CDR3 DNA reads TGTGCCAGCAGCTTAGGCGGGACTTCCTACAATGAGCAGTTCTTC. Supplemented by reference TRBV7-3 and TRBJ2-1, the full variable domain reads GAGVSQTPSNKVTEKGKYVELRCDPISGHTALYWYRQSLGQGPEFLIYFQGTGAADDSGLPNDRFFAVRPEGSVSTLKIQRTERGDSAVYLCASSLGGTSYNEQFFGPGTRLTVL.

The rearrangement links TRBV30 to TRBJ2-3, with D tentatively TRBD1 (6 bases). V was trimmed by 1 base and J by 8 bases, leaving 13 bases between them. This CDR3 region has 13 residues. CDR1 is GTSNPN and CDR2 is SVGIG in the germline V gene (reference sequence). CDR3 sequence: CAWSGQAPGTQYF. In DNA, the CDR3 is TGTGCCTGGAGTGGACAGGCGCCAGGTACGCAGTATTTT.

The V call is TRBV2, the J call TRBJ1-3, with 7 bases that match TRBD1. The V and J ends lost 5 bases and 4 bases, in that order; junction bases with no gene match: 11. The length of the CDR3 is 16 residues. The V gene's germline CDR1 is SNHLY and CDR2 FYNNEI. The CDR3 coding sequence is TGTGCCAGCAGTCCTAGAAACAGGGGAGGCGGAAACACCATATATTTT. Its protein is CASSPRNRGGGNTIYF.

This chain uses TRBV11-2 with TRBJ1-2; D perhaps matches TRBD1 (6 bases). Germline CDR1 and CDR2: SGHAT and FQNNGV. Trimming removed 1 base at V and 6 bases at J, with 21 bases between. The CDR3 totals 17 residues. The CDR3 is CASSLGPWGGGYNGYTF. The CDR3, as DNA: TGTGCCAGCAGCTTAGGTCCTTGGGGGGGCGGTTATAATGGCTACACCTTC.